This TCR beta chain was sequenced for a study of CD8+ T cells in alopecia areata. Study information: Patients in the treated group were given tofacitinib by mouth, 5 to 10 mg twice a day. Whole-study findings and limits: Possibly because of HLA-related factors, TCR sharing was less clear across patients than in mice.

CDR1 and CDR2 (germline): MNHEY, SVGAGI. V gave up 6 bases and J gave up 8 bases; unmatched junction bases: 7. The CDR3 totals 15 residues. Reverse transcription of extracted RNA yielded cDNA, which provided the sequencing template. Sequencing used immunoSEQ multiplex PCR; TCRdb keeps in-frame clones, though not all of them. Of 95,000 to 100,000 clones in the sample, approximately 63% are singletons; the top ten hold 16%. Treatment specified: oral pan-JAK inhibitor, 5-10 mg twice daily. A word on this clone: Its antigen is currently unknown.

The clonotype comes from a human donor with alopecia areata. The sample in question was CD8+ T cells sorted from blood, obtained at approximately week 55, from a patient treated with tofacitinib. The V call is TRBV6-5, the J call TRBJ2-1, with TRBD2 matching over 13 bases. CDR3 coding DNA: TGTGCCAGCAGCCCCTCACTAGCGGGGGGGCATGAGCAGTTCTTC. Amino acids: CASSPSLAGGHEQFF.